These 30 T cell receptor beta chains came from one sample sequenced in a study of cytomegalovirus exposure and HLA in healthy donors. Primers included in the PCR were 60 Vbeta and 13 Jbeta primers. Here immunoSEQ multiplex PCR was the method, and the copy in TCRdb shows in-frame clones only, minus some. The sample yields approximately 110,000 clones, roughly 70% seen once. The sequenced sample was PBMCs. The receptors were gathered from a woman aged 40 to 50 in good health and CMV-seronegative.

Details on this clone: The same CDR3 also results from other DNA sequences found in this sample. The J gene is TRBJ1-2, the V gene TRBV28; 9 bases are a match to TRBD1. Germline CDR1 and CDR2: MDHEN and SYDVKM. This CDR3 spans 16 amino acids. V shed 5 bases, J shed 2 bases, and the junction held 9 bases outside the gene matches. This CDR3 is CASSLLDRGLNYGYTF. CDR3 sequence (DNA): TGTGCCAGCAGTCTGCTGGACAGGGGCCTGAACTATGGCTACACCTTC.

The chain uses TRBV6-5 and TRBJ2-7; TRBD2 might be the D (5 bases). The V end lost 8 bases, the J end lost 6 bases, and 20 bases lay between the germline ends. This CDR3 region has 14 residues. Germline V gene data show CDR1 as MNHEY and CDR2 as SVGAGI. CDR3 region: CASSRLTGNREQYF. The CDR3, as DNA: TGTGCCAGCTCCCGCCTGACGGGAAATCGCGAGCAGTACTTC.

The gene calls are TRBV28 and TRBJ1-5; 10 bases fit TRBD1. Germline assignment: CDR1 MDHEN and CDR2 SYDVKM. V lost 7 bases to trimming and J lost 4 bases; unmatched junction nucleotides: 1. The CDR3 is 13 residues long. The CDR3 region has the DNA TGTGCCAGCACGGGACAGGGGAATCAGCCCCAGCATTTT. Its protein is CASTGQGNQPQHF.

The chain links TRBV19 to TRBJ2-1; 9 nucleotides line up with TRBD2. CDR3 length: 17 amino acids. After removal of 1 base from V and 4 bases from J, the junction contained 8 bases not matched to a gene. The germline V gene has CDR1 LNHDA and CDR2 SQIVND (reference sequence). The CDR3 is CASSIGWASGEYNEQFF. CDR3 nucleotides: TGTGCCAGTAGTATAGGGTGGGCTAGCGGGGAATACAATGAGCAGTTCTTC.

This clone showed up just once. The J gene is TRBJ1-1, the V gene TRBV4-2; D is unclear. With 0 bases removed from V and 1 base from J, the gap between germline ends came to 12 bases. Germline values: CDR1 LGHNA, CDR2 YNFKEQ. CDR3 length equals 16 residues. In DNA form, the CDR3 reads TGTGCCAGCAGCCAAGAAGCGGCCGCTAGGAACACTGAAGCTTTCTTT. It yields the protein CASSQEAAARNTEAFF.

This chain uses TRBV4-2 with TRBJ1-2; TRBD1 is a possible D gene (6 bases). Trimming removed 3 bases at V and 0 bases at J, with 17 bases between. Germline V gene lookup returns CDR1 LGHNA and CDR2 YNFKEQ. The CDR3 consists of 17 residues. DNA for the CDR3: TGTGCCAGCAGCCACTCACTCCAGGGGTCAGCTAACTATGGCTACACCTTC. Amino acid sequence: CASSHSLQGSANYGYTF.

V is TRBV2 and J is TRBJ2-7, with TRBD1 matching over 8 bases. Germline V CDR1 and CDR2: SNHLY, FYNNEI. The J segment lost 7 bases and the V segment lost 7 bases, leaving 9 bases of the junction unmatched. The CDR3 contains 13 residues. CDR3 protein: CASNSQGAGEQYF. For the CDR3, the DNA is TGTGCCAGCAACAGCCAGGGGGCGGGAGAGCAGTACTTC. Using reference TRBV2 and TRBJ2-7 for the parts outside the CDR3, the full variable domain is EPEVTQTPSHQVTQMGQEVILRCVPISNHLYFYWYRQILGQKVEFLVSFYNNEISEKSEIFDDQFSVERPDGSNFTLKIRSTKLEDSAMYFCASNSQGAGEQYFGPGTRLTVT.

This clone was seen only a few times. Other DNA sequences in the same sample also yield this CDR3. This chain links TRBV6-1 with TRBJ2-7; maybe TRBD2 (5 bases). CDR1 is MNHNS, CDR2 SASEGT, per germline. The CDR3 consists of 13 residues. V lost 4 bases to trimming and J lost 1 base, with 8 bases between them. The CDR3 DNA follows: TGTGCCAGCAGTGGGACTGGATCCTACGAGCAGTACTTC. It codes for CASSGTGSYEQYF.

A single count supports this clone. This chain links TRBV11-2 with TRBJ2-5, with D possibly TRBD1 on 5 matching bases. The end of the DNA aligns better with TRBJ2-7, so the J call may be wrong. The CDR3 is made up of 15 amino acids. Germline V lookup: CDR1 SGHAT, CDR2 FQNNGV. DNA of the CDR3: TGTGCCAGCAGCTTAGGAGGCAGGGAAATTTCCGAGCAGTACTTC. Protein: CASSLGGREISEQYF.

CDR3 DNA: TGTGCCAGCAGCCGTGACAGGGGCCAACTACGGGCCACTGAAGCTTTCTTT. This translates into CASSRDRGQLRATEAFF. The rearrangement links TRBV5-8 to TRBJ1-1; 8 nucleotides align to TRBD1. The germline CDR1 and CDR2 sequences are SGHTS and YDEGEE. The CDR3 runs 17 residues. Trimming cost V 4 bases and J 4 bases; bases outside gene matches: 15.

The chain is built from TRBV11-2 and TRBJ2-5; 12 bases align to TRBD2. Germline CDR1 and CDR2: SGHAT and FQNNGV. J gave up 2 bases and V 3 bases, and 4 bases lay outside the gene matches. The CDR3 consists of 16 residues. CDR3 protein: CASSFTSGGKQETQYF. As DNA, the CDR3 is TGTGCCAGCAGCTTCACTAGCGGGGGGAAGCAAGAGACCCAGTACTTC.

The chain uses TRBV18 and TRBJ1-3; D ambiguous. Trimming cost V 3 bases and J 0 bases, with 6 bases left between them. Germline V CDR1 and CDR2: KGHSH, LQKENI. This CDR3 spans 14 amino acids. DNA of the CDR3: TGTGCCAGCTCACCCAAGAGCTCTGGAAACACCATATATTTT. Its translation is CASSPKSSGNTIYF.

This clone has just a few counts. The rearrangement uses TRBV30 and TRBJ1-1; D might be TRBD1 (5 bases). The CDR3 length is 13 residues. Trimming stripped 2 bases from V and 3 bases from J, with 10 bases between. The germline gives CDR1 GTSNPN, CDR2 SVGIG (reference sequence). Here the CDR3 reads CAWSQGYDTEAFF. The CDR3 DNA is TGTGCCTGGAGTCAGGGTTATGACACTGAAGCTTTCTTT. Full variable domain (outside the CDR3, taken from reference TRBV30 and TRBJ1-1): SQTIHQWPATLVQPVGSPLSLECTVEGTSNPNLYWYRQAAGRGLQLLFYSVGIGQISSEVPQNLSASRPQDRQFILSSKKLLLSDSGFYLCAWSQGYDTEAFFGQGTRLTVV.

This clone was seen only a few times. V is TRBV7-9 and J is TRBJ2-5, with D perhaps matching TRBD2 (6 bases). V gave up 1 base and J gave up 5 bases, with 14 bases separating them. The CDR3 is 15 amino acids. Germline CDR1 SEHNR, CDR2 FQNEAQ (reference sequence). CDR3 amino acids: CASSLVGSRGETQYF. CDR3 coding DNA: TGTGCCAGCAGCTTAGTGGGCTCCCGGGGGGAGACCCAGTACTTC.

This chain connects TRBV9 to TRBJ1-2; 8 nucleotides line up with TRBD1. J gave up 4 bases and V 0 bases, and 2 bases lay outside the gene matches. This CDR3 is built from 14 residues. Germline V gene sequence: CDR1 SGDLS, CDR2 YYNGEE. CDR3 sequence (DNA): TGTGCCAGCAGCGTAGGCAGGGGGCTCTATGGCTACACCTTC. Translated, it gives CASSVGRGLYGYTF.

The chain recombines TRBV7-2 with TRBJ2-1; D is perhaps TRBD2 (7 bases). V lost 4 bases and J 9 bases, leaving 22 bases between the germline ends. In germline, CDR1 is SGHTA, CDR2 FQGNSA. CDR3 size: 16 residues. The CDR3 loop reads CASSSTSYGGLSEQFF. The CDR3 bases are TGTGCCAGCAGCTCGACTTCGTACGGGGGGCTAAGTGAGCAGTTCTTC.

This clone was seen more than once but under ten times. The chain carries TRBV28 and TRBJ2-3; a weak D match, TRBD2 (6 bases). Germline CDR1 MDHEN, CDR2 SYDVKM. V was pared by 6 bases and J by 8 bases, with 18 bases between. The CDR3 runs 14 residues. The CDR3 spells CASRESRDLFTQYF. Written as DNA, the CDR3 is TGTGCCAGCAGGGAATCCCGGGACTTGTTTACGCAGTATTTT.

V usage is TRBV7-2 and J usage is TRBJ2-3, with D maybe TRBD1 (5 bases). V was clipped by 5 bases and J by 8 bases, with 11 bases between them. This CDR3 has 12 amino acids. The germline gives CDR1 SGHTA, CDR2 FQGNSA. The CDR3, as DNA: TGTGCCAGCAGCCGTCCCCAGGGTACGCAGTATTTT. It specifies CASSRPQGTQYF.

Written as DNA, the CDR3 is TGCGCCAGCAGCGGGATGACTAGCGGGAGTAGCAATGAGCAGTTCTTC. Protein sequence: CASSGMTSGSSNEQFF. V is TRBV5-1 and J is TRBJ2-1, with 12 nucleotides matching TRBD2. Trimming removed 4 bases from V and 6 bases from J; junction bases left unmatched: 8. This CDR3 region has 16 residues. CDR1 and CDR2 (germline): SGHRS, YFSETQ.

The chain links TRBV5-6 to TRBJ2-6; weak D call: TRBD2 (5 bases). Germline V gene sequence: CDR1 SGHDT, CDR2 YYEEEE. V shed 4 bases and J shed 0 bases, with 8 bases lying between them. The CDR3 totals 15 residues. CDR3 in amino acids: CASSTGVSGANVLTF. Here the CDR3 DNA reads TGTGCCAGCAGCACCGGGGTCTCTGGGGCCAACGTCCTGACTTTC. The full variable domain, in which reference TRBV5-6 and TRBJ2-6 provide the parts outside the CDR3, is DAGVTQSPTHLIKTRGQQVTLRCSPKSGHDTVSWYQQALGQGPQFIFQYYEEEERQRGNFPDRFSGHQFPNYSSELNVNALLLGDSALYLCASSTGVSGANVLTFGAGSRLTVL.

The chain links TRBV15 to TRBJ1-5; 8 bases fit TRBD1. CDR3 length: 15 residues. From germline, CDR1 is LNHNV and CDR2 YYDKDF (reference sequence). V lost 4 bases to trimming and J lost 5 bases; unmatched junction nucleotides: 7. CDR3 coding DNA: TGTGCCACCAGCAAAGGACAGGGAAACTATCAGCCCCAGCATTTT. Amino acid sequence: CATSKGQGNYQPQHF.

The J gene is TRBJ2-1, the V gene TRBV28; possible D gene TRBD1, 5 bases. V was clipped by 4 bases and J by 3 bases, with 13 bases between them. Germline V CDR1 and CDR2: MDHEN, SYDVKM. The CDR3 totals 15 residues. This CDR3 is CASSSQGLLYNEQFF. In nucleotides, the CDR3 is TGTGCCAGCAGTTCCCAGGGTCTCCTCTACAATGAGCAGTTCTTC.

This clone came up a few times. CDR3 loop: CASSLYSQETQYF. Here the CDR3 DNA reads TGCGCCAGCAGCTTGTATAGCCAAGAGACCCAGTACTTC. The chain links TRBV5-1 to TRBJ2-5; D unclear. The germline gives CDR1 SGHRS, CDR2 YFSETQ. The CDR3 is 13 residues long. V lost 1 base, J lost 1 base, and 5 bases lay in between.

The table lists this clone with many counts. The J gene is TRBJ2-7, the V gene TRBV5-6; 8 positions agree with TRBD2. The CDR3 length is 14 residues. V lost 4 bases and J lost 2; bases outside the gene matches: 5. The germline V gene encodes CDR1 SGHDT and CDR2 YYEEEE. The CDR3 bases are TGTGCCAGCAGCATAGGACTAGCCCCCTACGAGCAGTACTTC. This sequence encodes CASSIGLAPYEQYF.

V is TRBV19 and J is TRBJ2-1; no definite D call. There are 16 residues in the CDR3. The germline gives CDR1 LNHDA, CDR2 SQIVND (reference sequence). The germline V and J ends were trimmed by 1 base and 5 bases, with 15 bases remaining between them. For the CDR3, the DNA is TGTGCCAGTAGTATAGTCCGCAGTTTGTTGGACAATGAGCAGTTCTTC. Translated, it gives CASSIVRSLLDNEQFF.

This rearrangement joins TRBV5-6 to TRBJ1-5; no clear D gene. CDR3 length equals 16 residues. Looked up from germline, CDR1 is SGHDT and CDR2 is YYEEEE. Trimming left V 2 bases short and J 2 bases short, with 14 bases between. CDR3 amino acids: CASSLGAGSGNQPQHF. Here the CDR3 DNA reads TGTGCCAGCAGCTTAGGCGCAGGCTCGGGCAATCAGCCCCAGCATTTT.

V and J are TRBV10-3 and TRBJ2-5, with 11 nucleotides matching TRBD2. Germline V lookup: CDR1 ENHRY, CDR2 SYGVKD. Germline trimming cut 4 bases from V and 4 bases from J; bases unmatched to any gene: 5. There are 15 residues in the CDR3. Here the CDR3 DNA reads TGTGCCATCAGTGCACGTAGCGGGGGGGGAGAGACCCAGTACTTC. Its protein is CAISARSGGGETQYF.

V gene TRBV5-4 combines with J gene TRBJ2-2, with D unclear. The V gene's germline CDR1 is SGHNT and CDR2 YYREEE (reference sequence). Trimming shortened V by 0 bases and J by 4 bases, and 10 bases separated the two germline ends. The CDR3 extends over 15 amino acids. The CDR3 bases are TGTGCCAGCAGCTTGGGCCGGGTGGGCACCGGGGAGCTGTTTTTT. Amino acid sequence: CASSLGRVGTGELFF. Together with reference TRBV5-4 and TRBJ2-2, the CDR3 gives the full variable domain: ETGVTQSPTHLIKTRGQQVTLRCSSQSGHNTVSWYQQALGQGPQFIFQYYREEENGRGNFPPRFSGLQFPNYSSELNVNALELDDSALYLCASSLGRVGTGELFFGEGSRLTVL.

This sequence joins TRBV7-2 and TRBJ1-1; 12 bases fit TRBD1. Trimming removed 4 bases from V and 7 bases from J; junction bases left unmatched: 4. CDR1 and CDR2 from the germline V gene are SGHTA and FQGNSA. CDR3 size: 14 residues. CDR3 in DNA: TGTGCCAGCAGCTCGGGACAGGGGGCGGGTGAAGCTTTCTTT. Translation: CASSSGQGAGEAFF.

The gene calls are TRBV6-5 and TRBJ2-3, with D possibly TRBD2 on 6 matching bases. The CDR3 runs to 13 residues. V shed 2 bases and J shed 6 bases, with 9 bases lying between them. Germline CDR1 MNHEY, CDR2 SVGAGI. Here the CDR3 DNA reads TGTGCCAGCAGTTACGGAGGGGCTGATACGCAGTATTTT. Its protein is CASSYGGADTQYF.